This T cell receptor (beta chain) was captured by sequencing in a study of T cell repertoires in cytomegalovirus infection. For the study at large: Public TCR beta signatures marked donors with CMV infection and the matching HLA. Points from the study as a whole: Totalled public TCR beta family frequency picked out people who carried CMV plus the relevant HLA. CMV-specific HLA-C-restricted TCR beta clonotypes dominated the ex vivo response.

From the reads, TCRdb called clonotypes with MiXCR, one entry per CDR3 protein. In the table there are roughly 280,000 distinct CDR3 sequences, roughly 9.1% of which are singletons. This clonotype was counted only a few times. Its antigen is as yet unknown. The length of the CDR3 is 17 residues. Germline CDR1 is SNHLY and CDR2 is FYNNEI. Trimming cost V 2 bases and J 0 bases, with 13 bases left between them. This TCR was recovered from a human donor in good health (CMV status not recorded). Some clones in this sample may be carry-over from other donors' samples. V and J are TRBV2 and TRBJ2-2; D possibly matches TRBD1 or TRBD2 (5 bases each). Source material: PBMCs. For the CDR3, the DNA is TGTGCCAGCAGTGAACTAGGGACGGAAGCGAACACCGGGGAGCTGTTTTTT. This sequence encodes CASSELGTEANTGELFF.